Presented here are 21 T cell receptor beta chains from one specimen sequenced in a study of cytomegalovirus exposure and HLA in healthy donors. In the PCR, 60 Vbeta and 13 Jbeta primers were used. Here immunoSEQ multiplex PCR was the method, and the copy in TCRdb shows in-frame clones only, minus some. The table records 200,000 to 300,000 clones, approximately 85% of them present only once. Sequencing input: PBMCs. These receptors originate from a woman in her forties in good health and CMV-seropositive.

This clone was counted a single time. The chain is built from TRBV5-5 and TRBJ1-2, with D uncertain. The germline V and J ends were trimmed by 3 bases and 4 bases, with 7 bases remaining between them. Per germline, CDR1 SGHKS and CDR2 YYEKEE (reference sequence). This CDR3 is 12 amino acids long. CDR3 region: CASSSEGYGYTF. The CDR3 DNA reads as TGTGCCAGCAGCTCAGAGGGCTATGGCTACACCTTC.

This chain connects TRBV7-6 to TRBJ2-2; TRBD2 aligns across 9 bases. Germline lookup yields CDR1 SGHVS and CDR2 FNYEAQ. The CDR3 is 17 residues long. The J segment lost 9 bases and the V segment lost 5 bases, leaving 16 bases of the junction unmatched. CDR3 amino acids: CASSPNLREGLEWELFF. The CDR3 region has the DNA TGTGCCAGCAGCCCAAATCTGCGGGAGGGCCTGGAGTGGGAGCTGTTTTTT.

This clone was seen a few times. The rearrangement links TRBV7-2 to TRBJ1-1; tentative D call: TRBD1 (5 bases). V lost 4 bases and J lost 8, with 14 bases in between. Germline V gene sequence: CDR1 SGHTA, CDR2 FQGNSA. The CDR3 has 13 amino acids. The CDR3 reads CASSSSRVAEAFF. CDR3 sequence (DNA): TGTGCCAGCAGCTCCTCCAGGGTGGCCGAAGCTTTCTTT.

Only one count was recorded for this clone. CDR3 sequence: CASSLARDRSYNEQFF. In DNA, the CDR3 is TGCGCCAGCAGCTTGGCCCGCGATCGCTCCTACAATGAGCAGTTCTTC. This chain uses TRBV5-1 with TRBJ2-1; D remains unclear. The CDR3 totals 16 residues. V shed 0 bases and J shed 0 bases, with 10 bases lying between them. Germline CDR1 reads SGHRS; CDR2 reads YFSETQ.

The chain carries TRBV2 and TRBJ2-1; 9 bases fit TRBD1. With V trimmed by 4 bases and J by 10 bases, 14 bases remained unmatched. Germline lookup yields CDR1 SNHLY and CDR2 FYNNEI. This CDR3 is built from 16 residues. The CDR3 sequence is CASSVTYQTGGGEQFF. CDR3 nucleotides: TGTGCCAGCAGTGTAACCTATCAGACAGGGGGGGGAGAGCAGTTCTTC.

The chain links TRBV6-6 to TRBJ1-1, with D possibly TRBD1 on 5 matching bases. The CDR3 has 15 amino acids. The V end lost 3 bases, the J end lost 2 bases, and 13 bases lay between the germline ends. The germline V gene encodes CDR1 MNHNY and CDR2 SVGAGI (reference sequence). CDR3 nucleotides: TGTGCCAGCAGTTATAGCGGGGGACGCAACACTGAAGCTTTCTTT. It specifies CASSYSGGRNTEAFF.

The chain combines TRBV18 with TRBJ1-1, with TRBD1 as a possible D gene (6 bases). The CDR3 sequence is 16 residues long. Germline V lookup: CDR1 KGHSH, CDR2 LQKENI. Trimming removed 3 bases at V and 0 bases at J, with 14 bases between. CDR3 residues: CASSPRDILLNTEAFF. The CDR3 coding sequence is TGTGCCAGCTCACCCCGGGACATCTTATTGAACACTGAAGCTTTCTTT.

This clone was picked up a small number of times. The chain carries TRBV5-5 and TRBJ2-7; TRBD2 matches 11 bases. This CDR3 contains 16 residues. The trim removed 3 bases at V and 1 base at J, leaving 6 bases unmatched. Germline V gives CDR1 SGHKS, CDR2 YYEKEE (reference sequence). CDR3 coding DNA: TGTGCCAGCAGCTCCCCCGGGACTAGCGGTTCCTACGAGCAGTACTTC. It specifies CASSSPGTSGSYEQYF.

The J gene is TRBJ2-1, the V gene TRBV27; unclear D gene. This CDR3 has 14 amino acids. Trimming took 0 bases from V and 9 from J, leaving 12 bases between them. Germline CDR1 reads MNHEY; CDR2 reads SMNVEV (reference sequence). This CDR3 is CASSLSPGSGEQFF. The CDR3 DNA is TGTGCCAGCAGTTTATCCCCCGGTAGTGGTGAGCAGTTCTTC.

The rearrangement joins TRBV7-2 to TRBJ2-6; D not resolved. The germline CDR1 and CDR2 sequences are SGHTA and FQGNSA. The CDR3 totals 15 residues. Trimming took off 5 bases at V and 0 bases at J, with 8 bases between the two ends. CDR3: CASSPTVSGANVLTF. DNA for the CDR3: TGTGCCAGCAGCCCTACTGTCTCTGGGGCCAACGTCCTGACTTTC.

The V and J genes are TRBV9 and TRBJ2-1; D remains ambiguous. V lost 0 bases to trimming and J lost 6 bases, with 10 bases between them. The CDR3 spans 14 residues. CDR1 and CDR2 (germline): SGDLS, YYNGEE. This CDR3 is CASSVDSPGNEQFF. CDR3 sequence (DNA): TGTGCCAGCAGCGTAGACTCTCCAGGCAATGAGCAGTTCTTC.

This clone came up a few times. The chain recombines TRBV4-3 with TRBJ2-7; TRBD2 agrees at 10 bases. The germline V gene encodes CDR1 LGHNA and CDR2 YSLEER. The CDR3 totals 14 residues. V lost 1 base and J lost 4; bases outside the gene matches: 1. CDR3 DNA sequence: TGCGCCAGCAGCCAAGCTAGCGGGAGATACGAGCAGTACTTC. Translating it yields CASSQASGRYEQYF.

The chain recombines TRBV6-5 with TRBJ2-5; maybe TRBD1 (6 bases). CDR1 and CDR2 from the germline V gene are MNHEY and SVGAGI. V lost 6 bases, J lost 4 bases, and 9 bases lay in between. CDR3 length equals 12 residues. CDR3 region: CASRQGGETQYF. DNA for the CDR3: TGTGCCAGCAGACAAGGGGGAGAGACCCAGTACTTC.

J is TRBJ2-3 and V is TRBV27, with D perhaps TRBD1 (6 bases). The CDR3 sequence is 14 residues long. V was clipped by 8 bases and J by 0 bases, with 12 bases between them. The germline V gene encodes CDR1 MNHEY and CDR2 SMNVEV (reference sequence). CDR3 protein: CASRRQESTDTQYF. The CDR3 nucleotides are TGTGCCAGCCGAAGACAGGAGAGCACAGATACGCAGTATTTT.

The V gene is TRBV19, the J gene TRBJ2-5, with 7 bases aligning to TRBD1. This CDR3 has 14 amino acids. Germline V lookup: CDR1 LNHDA, CDR2 SQIVND (reference sequence). V lost 2 bases, J lost 1 base, and 1 base stayed unmatched. The CDR3 DNA reads as TGTGCCAGTAGTATAACAGGGGTCCAAGAGACCCAGTACTTC. Protein sequence: CASSITGVQETQYF.

CDR3 region: CASSPSVRGGMLSNEQFF. CDR3 sequence (DNA): TGCGCCAGCAGCCCTAGTGTACGGGGAGGGATGCTTTCAAATGAGCAGTTCTTC. The V and J genes are TRBV5-1 and TRBJ2-1; the match to TRBD2 covers 7 bases. The length of the CDR3 is 18 residues. CDR1 is SGHRS and CDR2 is YFSETQ in the germline V gene. V dropped 4 bases and J dropped 7; count of bases not matched to a gene: 20.

This clone appeared once. One end of the junction varies from germline; a read error may be responsible. This sequence joins TRBV7-7 and TRBJ2-7; no clear D. Germline CDR1 is SSHAT and CDR2 is FNYEAQ (reference sequence). The CDR3 has 13 residues. DNA for the CDR3: TGTGCTAGCAGCTTAATGGCTAGTAGCGAGCAGTACTTC. Translated, it gives CASSLMASSEQYF.

This chain links TRBV7-6 with TRBJ1-1; unclear D gene. V was pared by 5 bases and J by 0 bases, with 22 bases between. The germline CDR1 and CDR2 sequences are SGHVS and FNYEAQ. The CDR3 sequence is 18 residues long. CDR3 nucleotide sequence: TGTGCCAGCAGCCCCGACGTGGGCAGCACCTTCATGAACACTGAAGCTTTCTTT. It translates to CASSPDVGSTFMNTEAFF. Drawing the rest from reference TRBV7-6 and TRBJ1-1, the complete variable domain is GAGVSQSPRYKVTKRGQDVALRCDPISGHVSLYWYRQALGQGPEFLTYFNYEAQQDKSGLPNDRFSAERPEGSISTLTIQRTEQRDSAMYRCASSPDVGSTFMNTEAFFGQGTRLTVV.

The chain carries TRBV7-9 and TRBJ1-2, with 7 positions matching TRBD1. Trimming cost V 5 bases and J 4 bases; bases outside gene matches: 10. Germline assignment: CDR1 SEHNR and CDR2 FQNEAQ (reference sequence). The CDR3 consists of 15 residues. The CDR3 spells CASSPNMGQSYGYTF. The DNA for the CDR3 is TGTGCCAGCAGCCCCAATATGGGACAGAGCTATGGCTACACCTTC.

This sequence joins TRBV7-3 and TRBJ2-7, with 7 bases that match TRBD2. Germline V gene lookup returns CDR1 SGHTA and CDR2 FQGTGA. The CDR3 spans 14 residues. The V gene end was trimmed by 7 bases and the J gene end by 3 bases; junction bases not matched to a gene: 9. CDR3 amino acids: CASKPGAGDYEQYF. The CDR3 coding sequence is TGTGCCAGCAAACCTGGGGCGGGGGACTACGAGCAGTACTTC.

The chain couples TRBV5-6 to TRBJ1-2; weak D call: TRBD1 (5 bases). Trimming shortened V by 4 bases and J by 4 bases, and 14 bases separated the two germline ends. CDR1 and CDR2 (germline): SGHDT, YYEEEE. The CDR3 is 14 amino acids. The CDR3 DNA sequence: TGTGCCAGCAGCGGCGGGACCTCCAGCTATGGCTACACCTTC. Residues: CASSGGTSSYGYTF.